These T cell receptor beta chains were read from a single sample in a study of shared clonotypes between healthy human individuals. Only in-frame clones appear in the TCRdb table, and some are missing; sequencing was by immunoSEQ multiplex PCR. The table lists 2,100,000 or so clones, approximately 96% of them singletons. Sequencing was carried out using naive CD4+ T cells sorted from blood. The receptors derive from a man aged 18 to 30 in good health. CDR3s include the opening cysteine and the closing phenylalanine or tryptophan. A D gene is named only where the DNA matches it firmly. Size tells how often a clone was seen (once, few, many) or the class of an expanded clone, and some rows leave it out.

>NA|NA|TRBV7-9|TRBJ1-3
TGTGCCAGCAGCTTAAATTTTAACACCATATATTTT
CASSLNFNTIYF
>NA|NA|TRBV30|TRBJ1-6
TGTGCCTGTGGCAGCTTTAATTCACCCCTCCACTTT
CACGSFNSPLHF
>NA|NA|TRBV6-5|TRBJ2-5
TGTGCCAGCAGTTACTCGAGGGGACTCCAAGAGACCCAGTACTTC
CASSYSRGLQETQYF
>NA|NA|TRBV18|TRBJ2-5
TGTGCCAGCTCACCCAACCCGGCGGTTATTCAGGAGACCCAGTACTTC
CASSPNPAVIQETQYF
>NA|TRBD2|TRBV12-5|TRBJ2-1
TGTGCTAGTGGTTCAGGGACTAGCGGGAGCTATGAGCAGTTCTTC
CASGSGTSGSYEQFF
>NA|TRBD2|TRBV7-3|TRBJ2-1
TGTGCCAGCAGCCCTCTCGGGGGGGCCTACAATGAGCAGTTCTTC
CASSPLGGAYNEQFF
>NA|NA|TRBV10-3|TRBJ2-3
TGTGCCATCAGATTGGGAAGCACAGATACGCAGTATTTT
CAIRLGSTDTQYF
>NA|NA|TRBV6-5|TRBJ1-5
TGTGCCAGCCGAGGGGTGAATCAGCCCCAGCATTTT
CASRGVNQPQHF
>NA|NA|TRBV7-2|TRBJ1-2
TGTGCCAGCAGCGGACGACAGAGAAACTATGGCTACACCTTC
CASSGRQRNYGYTF
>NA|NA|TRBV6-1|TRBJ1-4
TGTGCCAGCAGTTTCGCTGGTCAGCGGGATGAAAAACTGTTTTTT
CASSFAGQRDEKLFF
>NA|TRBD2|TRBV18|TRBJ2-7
TGTGCCAGCTCACCTCTCGAGGGACTAGTCTCCGAGCAGTACTTC
CASSPLEGLVSEQYF
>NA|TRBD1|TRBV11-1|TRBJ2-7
TGTGCCAGCGCCTTCGACAGGGTCTCCTACGAGCAGTACTTC
CASAFDRVSYEQYF
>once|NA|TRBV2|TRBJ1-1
TGTGCCAGCAGTGTCTCCAGAGAGAGGACTGAAGCTTTCTTT
CASSVSRERTEAFF
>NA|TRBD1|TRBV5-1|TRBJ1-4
TGCGCCAGCAGCTTGGCAGGGGGACTTAATGAAAAACTGTTTTTT
CASSLAGGLNEKLFF
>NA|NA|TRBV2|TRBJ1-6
TGTGCCAGCAGTGCCAGACAGCTCTCCTATAATTCACCCCTCCACTTT
CASSARQLSYNSPLHF
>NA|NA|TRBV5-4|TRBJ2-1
TGTGCCAGCAGCGGTCCCGGACCGGCCTCGGGGCAGTTCTTC
CASSGPGPASGQFF
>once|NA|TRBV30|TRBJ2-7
TGTGCCTGGAGTTCCAGCTACGAGCAGTACTTC
CAWSSSYEQYF
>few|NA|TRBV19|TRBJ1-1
TGTGCCAGTAGTACGGTTAGGGTTGACACTGAAGCTTTCTTT
CASSTVRVDTEAFF
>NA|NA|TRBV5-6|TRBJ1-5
TGTGCCAGCAGCTCCATTGACAATCAGCCCCAGCATTTT
CASSSIDNQPQHF
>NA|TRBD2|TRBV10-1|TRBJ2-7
TGCGCCAGCAGTGGTGGGGCTAGCGGGAGTTTATTCATGGGGCGTAGCTCCTACGAGCAGTACTTC
CASSGGASGSLFMGRSSYEQYF
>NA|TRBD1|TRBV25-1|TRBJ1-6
TGTGCCAGCAGCCCATTAGACAGGGGGTCACCCCTCCACTTT
CASSPLDRGSPLHF
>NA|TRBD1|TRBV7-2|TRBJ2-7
TGTGCCAGCAGCCCCCAGACAGGGGACGAGCAGTACTTC
CASSPQTGDEQYF
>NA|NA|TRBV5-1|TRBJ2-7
TGCGCCAGCAGCTTGTCGGGACCATCCTACGAGCAGTACTTC
CASSLSGPSYEQYF
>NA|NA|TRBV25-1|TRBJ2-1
TGTGCCAGCAGTCTACCAGGGGGGATCAATGAGCAGTTCTTC
CASSLPGGINEQFF
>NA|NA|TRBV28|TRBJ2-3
TGTGCCAGCAGTTTATCGGCCGGGGCCGGGGATACGCAGTATTTT
CASSLSAGAGDTQYF
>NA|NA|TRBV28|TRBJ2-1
TGTGCCAGCAGCCCTCAAGTGGGTGGGCAGTTCTTC
CASSPQVGGQFF
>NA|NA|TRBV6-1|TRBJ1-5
TGTGCCAGCAGTGAAAGGATTAGCAATCAGCCCCAGCATTTT
CASSERISNQPQHF
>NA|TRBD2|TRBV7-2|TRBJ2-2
TGTGCCAGCAGCGCACGGACTAGCTTGAACACCGGGGAGCTGTTTTTT
CASSARTSLNTGELFF
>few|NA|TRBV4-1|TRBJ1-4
TGCGCCAGCAGCCCCAGGCAGGGCACGGTTGGAGAAAAACTGTTTTTT
CASSPRQGTVGEKLFF
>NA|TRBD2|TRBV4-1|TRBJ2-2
TGCGCCAGCAGCCAAGTTGCTAGCGGGATGGGCGGGGAGCTGTTTTTT
CASSQVASGMGGELFF
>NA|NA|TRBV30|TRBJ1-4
TGTGCCTCAATACAGGGACCCAATGAAAAACTGTTTTTT
CASIQGPNEKLFF
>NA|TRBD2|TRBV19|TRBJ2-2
TGTGCCAGTAGTATTCGGGGGGCGAACACCGGGGAGCTGTTTTTT
CASSIRGANTGELFF
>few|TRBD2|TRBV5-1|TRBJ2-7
TGCGCCAGCAGCCGGACTAGCGGGGGAACCTACGAGCAGTACTTC
CASSRTSGGTYEQYF
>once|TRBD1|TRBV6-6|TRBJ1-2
TGTGCCAGCAGCGCCGGGACAGTAAACTATGGCTACACCTTC
CASSAGTVNYGYTF
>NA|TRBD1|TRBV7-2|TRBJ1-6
TGTGCCAGCAGCCTACAGACAGGGTTAGGGTCACCCCTCCACTTT
CASSLQTGLGSPLHF
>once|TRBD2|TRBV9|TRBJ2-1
TGTGCCAGCAGCGACGTCCCTAGCGGGGGGCTCCAGCAGTTCTTC
CASSDVPSGGLQQFF
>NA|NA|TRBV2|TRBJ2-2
TGTGCCAGCAGCCCCCAGGGGGGGGGCACCGGGGAGCTGTTTTTT
CASSPQGGGTGELFF
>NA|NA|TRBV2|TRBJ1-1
TGTGCCAGCACCCATTCAGTGGTGAACACTGAAGCTTTCTTT
CASTHSVVNTEAFF
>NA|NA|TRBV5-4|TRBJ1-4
TGTGCCAGCAGCTCGGGGAAGGGATTTGTCGAAAAACTGTTTTTT
CASSSGKGFVEKLFF
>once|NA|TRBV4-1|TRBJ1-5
TGCGCCAGCAGCCACCCATACGTCGTCCAGCCCCAGCATTTT
CASSHPYVVQPQHF
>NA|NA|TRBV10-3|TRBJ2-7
TGTGCCATCTGGGACAAAACCTACGAGCAGTACTTC
CAIWDKTYEQYF
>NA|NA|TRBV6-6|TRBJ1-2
TGTGCCAGCAGTTACTCGATGCTGGGAGGGGGCTACACCTTC
CASSYSMLGGGYTF
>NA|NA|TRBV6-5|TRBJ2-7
TGTGCCAGCAGTTACCCCCAGGGTACGGAGCAGTACTTC
CASSYPQGTEQYF
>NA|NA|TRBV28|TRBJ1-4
TGTGCCAGCAGTGTACAACAGGGTGCGTCGGCAAAACTGTTTTTT
CASSVQQGASAKLFF
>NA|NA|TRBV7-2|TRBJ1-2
TGTGCCAGCAGCTTTGAGGCTTACTATGGCTACACCTTC
CASSFEAYYGYTF
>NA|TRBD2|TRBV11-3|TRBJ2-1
TGTGCCAGCAGTCTAGCGGCAGAGGATGAGCAGTTCTTC
CASSLAAEDEQFF
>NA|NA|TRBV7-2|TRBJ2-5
TGTGCCAGCAGCGGGGGACTGGGGGAGACCCAGTACTTC
CASSGGLGETQYF
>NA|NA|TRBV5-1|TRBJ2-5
TGCGCCAGCAGCTTGGCCAATTCGGTCCAAGAGACCCAGTACTTC
CASSLANSVQETQYF
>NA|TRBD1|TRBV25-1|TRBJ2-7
TGTGCCAGCAGTGCAGCTGAAGGGACAGGGAGACCCTACGAGCAGTACTTC
CASSAAEGTGRPYEQYF
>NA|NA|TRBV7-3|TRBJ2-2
TGTGCCAGCAGCTCCACTAACGGGGAGCTGTTTTTT
CASSSTNGELFF
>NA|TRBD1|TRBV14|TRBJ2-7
TGTGCCAGCAGCCCTTTTACAGGGGCCGAGCAGTACTTC
CASSPFTGAEQYF
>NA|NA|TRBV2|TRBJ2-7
TGTGCCAGCAGTGATGAGGGTTGGTACGAGCAGTACTTC
CASSDEGWYEQYF
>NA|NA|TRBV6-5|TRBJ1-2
TGTGCCAGCAGTTACTATTACGGGAAAAACTATGGCTACACCTTC
CASSYYYGKNYGYTF